This T cell receptor (beta chain) originates from a study of PD-1 and CTLA-4 blockade in melanoma. V gave up 5 bases and J gave up 7 bases; unmatched junction bases: 4. This CDR3 comprises 14 residues. CDR1 is MDHEN and CDR2 is SYDVKM in the germline V gene. Profiling relied on immunoSEQ multiplex PCR, and the TCRdb table lists in-frame clones only, not all of them. The sample holds 15,000 to 20,000 clones; more than 65% are singletons and the top ten take around a sixth. Sequences were derived from CD8+ T cells from peripheral blood, sampled before anti-PD-1 treatment. The sequence was collected from a human donor with melanoma. This chain links TRBV28 with TRBJ1-6, with 8 bases that match TRBD1. The CDR3 DNA is TGTGCCAGCAGTGTACAGGGGGAGAATTCACCCCTCCACTTT. As protein: CASSVQGENSPLHF.